This entry concerns a single TCR beta chain. CDR1 MRHNA and CDR2 SNTAGT come from the germline V gene. V dropped 10 bases and J dropped 0 bases, with 13 bases sitting between them. CDR3 length: 14 amino acids. Original methodology: Estimation of nucleated cell counts relied on the amplification of reference gene primers. Sequenced by immunoSEQ multiplex PCR; TCRdb stores in-frame clones only, minus some. The V and J calls and clone size are taken from that table; D and trimming were inferred from the DNA. The table has around 240,000 clones, about 87% seen once. The data were obtained in a study of blood T cell repertoires in COVID-19. Overall study: Collection of acute and convalescent COVID-19 samples took place in the United States, Italy and Spain.

The clonotype was recovered from a man aged 45 to 65 who had been exposed to COVID-19. Specimen: PBMCs or T cells enriched from blood (not recorded which). The rearrangement joins TRBV6-4 to TRBJ2-1; D remains unclear. CDR3 in DNA: TGTGCCACCCAGCCCGCAGGCTCCTACAATGAGCAGTTCTTC. It yields the protein CATQPAGSYNEQFF.